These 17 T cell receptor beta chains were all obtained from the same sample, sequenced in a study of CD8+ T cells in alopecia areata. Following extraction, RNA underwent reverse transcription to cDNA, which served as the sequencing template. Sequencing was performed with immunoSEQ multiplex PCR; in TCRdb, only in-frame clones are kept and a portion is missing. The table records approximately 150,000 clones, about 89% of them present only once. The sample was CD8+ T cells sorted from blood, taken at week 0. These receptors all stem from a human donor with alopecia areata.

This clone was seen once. For the CDR3, the DNA is TGCGCCAGCAGCCAAGAACCTCAAGGGGACGAGCAGTACTTC. Residues: CASSQEPQGDEQYF. The rearrangement links TRBV4-1 to TRBJ2-5; tentative D call: TRBD1 (5 bases). The assigned J gene may be wrong: the sequence end matches TRBJ2-7 better. The CDR3 consists of 14 residues. Germline V gene sequence: CDR1 MGHRA, CDR2 YSYEKL.

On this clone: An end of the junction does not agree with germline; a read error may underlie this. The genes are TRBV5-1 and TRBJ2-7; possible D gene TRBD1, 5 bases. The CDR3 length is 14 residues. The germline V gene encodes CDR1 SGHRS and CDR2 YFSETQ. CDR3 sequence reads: CARSLGQATYEQYF. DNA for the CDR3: TGCGCCCGCAGCTTGGGGCAGGCGACCTACGAGCAGTACTTC. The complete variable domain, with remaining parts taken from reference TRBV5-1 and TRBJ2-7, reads KAGVTQTPRYLIKTRGQQVTLSCSPISGHRSVSWYQQTPGQGLQFLFEYFSETQRNKGNFPGRFSGRQFSNSRSEMNVSTLELGDSALYLCARSLGQATYEQYFGPGTRLTVT.

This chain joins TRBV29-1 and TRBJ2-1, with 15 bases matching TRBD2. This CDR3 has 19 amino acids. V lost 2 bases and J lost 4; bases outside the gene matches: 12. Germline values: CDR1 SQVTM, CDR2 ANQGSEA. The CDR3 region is CSVESPGLAGGTEYNEQFF. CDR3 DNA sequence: TGCAGCGTTGAATCCCCGGGACTAGCGGGAGGCACTGAATACAATGAGCAGTTCTTC.

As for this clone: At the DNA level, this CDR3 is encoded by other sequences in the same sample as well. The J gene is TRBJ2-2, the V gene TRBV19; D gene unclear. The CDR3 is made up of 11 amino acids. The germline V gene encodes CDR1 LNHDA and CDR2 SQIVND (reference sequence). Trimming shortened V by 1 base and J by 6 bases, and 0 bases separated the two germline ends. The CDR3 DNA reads TGTGCCAGTAGTATAGCCGGGGAGCTGTTTTTT. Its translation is CASSIAGELFF.

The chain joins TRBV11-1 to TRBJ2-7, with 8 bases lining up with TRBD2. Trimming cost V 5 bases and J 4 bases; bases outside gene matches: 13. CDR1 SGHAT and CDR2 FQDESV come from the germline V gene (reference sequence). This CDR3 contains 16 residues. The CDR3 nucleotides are TGTGCCAGCAGCCCAGAAGGGACTAGGGATCGATACGAGCAGTACTTC. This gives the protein CASSPEGTRDRYEQYF.

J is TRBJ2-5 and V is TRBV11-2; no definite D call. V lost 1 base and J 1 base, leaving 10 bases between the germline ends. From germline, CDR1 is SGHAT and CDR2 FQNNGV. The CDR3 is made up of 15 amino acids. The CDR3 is CASSLVLSLQETQYF. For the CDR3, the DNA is TGTGCCAGCAGCTTAGTTCTCAGCCTCCAAGAGACCCAGTACTTC.

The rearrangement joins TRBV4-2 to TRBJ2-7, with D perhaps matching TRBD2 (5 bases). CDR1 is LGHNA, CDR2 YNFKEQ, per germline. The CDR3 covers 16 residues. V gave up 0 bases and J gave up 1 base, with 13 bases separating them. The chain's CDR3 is CASSQETMGRSYEQYF. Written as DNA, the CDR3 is TGTGCCAGCAGCCAAGAGACTATGGGCAGATCCTACGAGCAGTACTTC.

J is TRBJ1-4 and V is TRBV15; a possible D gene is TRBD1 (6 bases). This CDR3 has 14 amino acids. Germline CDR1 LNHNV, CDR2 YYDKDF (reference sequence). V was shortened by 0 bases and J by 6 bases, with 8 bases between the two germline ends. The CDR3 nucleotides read TGTGCCACCAGCAGAGACAGGGGCCATGAAAAACTGTTTTTT. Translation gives CATSRDRGHEKLFF.

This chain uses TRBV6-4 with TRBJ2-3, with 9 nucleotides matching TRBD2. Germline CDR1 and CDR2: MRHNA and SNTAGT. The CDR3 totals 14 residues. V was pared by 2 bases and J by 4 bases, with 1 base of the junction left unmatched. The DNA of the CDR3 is TGTGCCAGCAGTGACGGCGGGGGGGCAGATACGCAGTATTTT. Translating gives CASSDGGGADTQYF.

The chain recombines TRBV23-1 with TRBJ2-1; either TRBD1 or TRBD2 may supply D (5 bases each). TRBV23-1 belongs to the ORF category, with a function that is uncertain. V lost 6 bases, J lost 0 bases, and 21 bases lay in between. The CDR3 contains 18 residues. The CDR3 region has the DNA TGCGCCAGCAGCCCGACCTCCGGGACGCTGAGCTCCTACAATGAGCAGTTCTTC. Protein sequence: CASSPTSGTLSSYNEQFF.

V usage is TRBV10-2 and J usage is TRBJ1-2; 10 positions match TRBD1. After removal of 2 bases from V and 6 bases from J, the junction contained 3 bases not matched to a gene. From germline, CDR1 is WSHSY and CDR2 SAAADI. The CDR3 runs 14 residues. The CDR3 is CASSEDRGLNGYTF. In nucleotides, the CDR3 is TGCGCCAGCAGTGAGGACAGGGGGCTTAATGGCTACACCTTC.

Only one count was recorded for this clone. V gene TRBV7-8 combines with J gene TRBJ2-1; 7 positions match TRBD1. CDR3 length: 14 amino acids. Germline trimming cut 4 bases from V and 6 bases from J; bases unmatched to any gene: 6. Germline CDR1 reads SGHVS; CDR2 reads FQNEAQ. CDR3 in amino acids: CASSSTGALNEQFF. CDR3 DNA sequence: TGTGCCAGCAGCTCAACAGGGGCCCTCAATGAGCAGTTCTTC.

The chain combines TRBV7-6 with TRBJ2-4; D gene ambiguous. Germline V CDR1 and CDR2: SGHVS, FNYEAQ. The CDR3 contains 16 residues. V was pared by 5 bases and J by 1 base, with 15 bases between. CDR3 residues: CASSPVGSEAKNIQYF. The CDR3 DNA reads TGTGCCAGCAGCCCAGTAGGCTCGGAGGCCAAAAACATTCAGTACTTC.

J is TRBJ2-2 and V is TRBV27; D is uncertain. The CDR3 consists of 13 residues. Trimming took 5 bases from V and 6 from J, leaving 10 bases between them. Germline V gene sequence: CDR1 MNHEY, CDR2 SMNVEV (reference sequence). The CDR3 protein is CASSTSGPGELFF. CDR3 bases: TGTGCCAGCAGTACCTCAGGTCCCGGGGAGCTGTTTTTT.

The CDR3 DNA reads as TGTGCCAGCTCACCAGGCGGTCTGAGCTATGGCTACACCTTC. This codes for CASSPGGLSYGYTF. The chain uses TRBV18 and TRBJ1-2; D uncertain. Germline CDR1 is KGHSH and CDR2 is LQKENI. The CDR3 has 14 residues. The V end lost 2 bases, the J end lost 4 bases, and 11 bases lay between the germline ends.

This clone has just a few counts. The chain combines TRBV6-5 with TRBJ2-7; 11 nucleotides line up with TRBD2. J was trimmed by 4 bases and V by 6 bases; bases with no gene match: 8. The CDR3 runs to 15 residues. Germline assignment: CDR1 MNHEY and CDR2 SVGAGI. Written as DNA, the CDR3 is TGTGCCAGCAGCCACACCATAGCGGGAGGGTACGAGCAGTACTTC. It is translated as CASSHTIAGGYEQYF.

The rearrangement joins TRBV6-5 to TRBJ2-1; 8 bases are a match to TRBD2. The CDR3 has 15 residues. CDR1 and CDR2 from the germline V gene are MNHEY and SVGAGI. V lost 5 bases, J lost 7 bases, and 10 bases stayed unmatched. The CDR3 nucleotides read TGTGCCAGCAGTCATCCCGGGACTAGTGTGAATGAGCAGTTCTTC. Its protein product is CASSHPGTSVNEQFF.